These 29 T cell receptor beta chains share one sample of origin, sequenced in a study of beta chain features in type 1 diabetes. Of the isolated RNA, all was reverse transcribed, and so the sequenced material was expressed TCRB transcripts. Generated by immunoSEQ multiplex PCR, the TCRdb table keeps only in-frame clones and is missing some. The sample holds some 270,000 clones, less than 15% seen once. The sample comprised naive CD4+ T cells from blood. Receptor source: a woman in her thirties or forties in good health.

The CDR3 DNA is TGTGCCAGCAGCTTAAATAATTTCTCAGGGATCCGCAATCAGCCCCAGCATTTT. This codes for CASSLNNFSGIRNQPQHF. This chain uses TRBV7-9 with TRBJ1-5; possibly TRBD1 for D (5 bases). CDR1 is SEHNR and CDR2 is FQNEAQ in the germline V gene (reference sequence). The CDR3 contains 18 residues. With 2 bases removed from V and 2 bases from J, the gap between germline ends came to 19 bases.

This clone has more than one count but fewer than ten. This chain connects TRBV5-6 to TRBJ2-1; D ambiguous. Per germline, CDR1 SGHDT and CDR2 YYEEEE. CDR3 length: 15 residues. The V end lost 0 bases, the J end lost 8 bases, and 15 bases lay between the germline ends. DNA for the CDR3: TGTGCCAGCAGCTTGGTGCGGTCGCCGAACGATGAGCAGTTCTTC. Amino acids: CASSLVRSPNDEQFF.

V gene TRBV12-5 combines with J gene TRBJ2-7; 7 nucleotides match TRBD1. Germline-derived CDR1 and CDR2 are LGHNT and FRNRAP. There are 14 residues in the CDR3. V gave up 1 base and J gave up 2 bases; unmatched junction bases: 2. The CDR3 bases are TGTGCTAGTGGTTTGGGGACAGGAACCTACGAGCAGTACTTC. Protein: CASGLGTGTYEQYF.

The chain carries TRBV2 and TRBJ2-2; D is perhaps TRBD2 (6 bases). The CDR3 is 19 amino acids. V dropped 5 bases and J dropped 0 bases, with 22 bases sitting between them. CDR1 is SNHLY, CDR2 FYNNEI, per germline. CDR3: CASSYQPPAGPANTGELFF. The CDR3 DNA sequence: TGTGCCAGCAGTTACCAACCCCCTGCGGGGCCAGCGAACACCGGGGAGCTGTTTTTT.

CDR3 region: CASSSSGISYNEQFF. The CDR3 bases are TGCGCCAGCAGCTCTAGCGGGATCTCCTACAATGAGCAGTTCTTC. J is TRBJ2-1 and V is TRBV5-1, with 9 nucleotides matching TRBD2. Looked up from germline, CDR1 is SGHRS and CDR2 is YFSETQ. J lost 0 bases, V lost 3 bases, and 1 base had no gene match. The length of the CDR3 is 15 residues. The full variable domain, with the rest looked up from reference TRBV5-1 and TRBJ2-1, is KAGVTQTPRYLIKTRGQQVTLSCSPISGHRSVSWYQQTPGQGLQFLFEYFSETQRNKGNFPGRFSGRQFSNSRSEMNVSTLELGDSALYLCASSSSGISYNEQFFGPGTRLTVL.

This clone was detected a few times. This chain links TRBV7-2 with TRBJ1-2; 9 bases are a match to TRBD1. The V gene's germline CDR1 is SGHTA and CDR2 FQGNSA. Trimming removed 6 bases from V and 2 bases from J; junction bases left unmatched: 4. The CDR3 consists of 14 residues. Here the CDR3 DNA reads TGTGCCAGCAGAAGGGGACAGGGCAACTATGGCTACACCTTC. This translates into CASRRGQGNYGYTF.

The chain employs TRBV13 and TRBJ2-3; 8 bases map to TRBD2. CDR3 length equals 17 residues. Unmatched junction bases numbered 11, after V lost 5 bases and J lost 1 base. CDR1 and CDR2 from the germline V gene are PRHDT and FYEKMQ (reference sequence). In nucleotides, the CDR3 is TGTGCCAGCAGCCGCGGTTTTAAGACTAGCGGCACAGATACGCAGTATTTT. Translation gives CASSRGFKTSGTDTQYF.

This clone was seen only a few times. The rearrangement links TRBV11-2 to TRBJ1-5, with D possibly being TRBD1 (6 bases). The CDR3 sequence is 15 residues long. With 5 bases removed from V and 3 bases from J, the gap between germline ends came to 14 bases. Germline CDR1 reads SGHAT; CDR2 reads FQNNGV. CDR3 DNA sequence: TGTGCCAGCAGCCCACTCCGGGACACCAATCAGCCCCAGCATTTT. It is translated as CASSPLRDTNQPQHF.

This clone was observed a few times. This chain uses TRBV7-2 with TRBJ1-1, with D perhaps matching TRBD1 (6 bases). Deletions cut 5 bases from V and 11 bases from J, with 18 bases between. CDR1 and CDR2 from the germline V gene are SGHTA and FQGNSA. The CDR3 is 13 amino acids. Here the CDR3 DNA reads TGTGCCAGCAGCCTTGGACAGACTCCACTTGCTTTCTTT. Amino acid sequence: CASSLGQTPLAFF.

The rearrangement joins TRBV5-1 to TRBJ2-5, with 7 bases matching TRBD1. The CDR3 length is 14 residues. Trimming removed 5 bases from V and 4 bases from J; junction bases left unmatched: 8. Germline CDR1 SGHRS, CDR2 YFSETQ. This chain's CDR3 is CASRPTGSVETQYF. CDR3 nucleotide sequence: TGCGCCAGCAGACCGACAGGGTCCGTAGAGACCCAGTACTTC.

Turning to this clone: Other nucleotide sequences in the sample specify the same CDR3. The V and J genes are TRBV7-8 and TRBJ2-3; the match to TRBD2 covers 9 bases. V was pared by 10 bases and J by 3 bases, with 5 bases of the junction left unmatched. Germline-derived CDR1 and CDR2 are SGHVS and FQNEAQ. The CDR3 is 13 residues long. The CDR3 reads CATAGGGTDTQYF. Here the CDR3 DNA reads TGTGCCACCGCGGGAGGGGGAACAGATACGCAGTATTTT.

The chain combines TRBV7-9 with TRBJ2-5; tentative D call: TRBD2 (6 bases). Germline V lookup: CDR1 SEHNR, CDR2 FQNEAQ (reference sequence). The CDR3 consists of 15 residues. The V gene lost 0 bases and the J gene lost 4 bases, with 12 bases spanning the gap. DNA for the CDR3: TGTGCCAGCAGCTTAGCTAGGTTGGAGGGAGAGACCCAGTACTTC. It specifies CASSLARLEGETQYF.

This chain connects TRBV4-1 to TRBJ2-3; D is perhaps TRBD2 (6 bases). CDR1 and CDR2 from the germline V gene are MGHRA and YSYEKL. CDR3 length: 15 residues. Trimming took off 0 bases at V and 5 bases at J, with 12 bases between the two ends. CDR3 sequence reads: CASSQETEGIDTQYF. The CDR3 DNA follows: TGCGCCAGCAGCCAAGAAACGGAGGGAATAGATACGCAGTATTTT.

This clone was counted between two and nine times. V usage is TRBV7-6 and J usage is TRBJ1-1, with 7 bases that match TRBD1. This CDR3 is built from 14 residues. After removal of 1 base from V and 1 base from J, the junction contained 0 bases not matched to a gene. The V gene's germline CDR1 is SGHVS and CDR2 FNYEAQ. CDR3 in amino acids: CASSLDRGNTEAFF. The CDR3 nucleotides are TGTGCCAGCAGCTTAGACAGGGGGAACACTGAAGCTTTCTTT.

This clone was detected ten times or more. The chain has TRBV7-9 and TRBJ2-3; 8 bases agree with TRBD1. Trimming removed 5 bases from V and 4 bases from J; junction bases left unmatched: 5. The CDR3 consists of 14 residues. From germline, CDR1 is SEHNR and CDR2 FQNEAQ (reference sequence). This CDR3 is CASSPTGVSDTQYF. For the CDR3, the DNA is TGTGCCAGCAGCCCGACAGGGGTGTCAGATACGCAGTATTTT.

This clone turned up a few times. The rearrangement uses TRBV18 and TRBJ2-5; 7 bases are shared with TRBD1. V shed 2 bases and J 3 bases; nucleotides not matched to a gene: 0. CDR3 length equals 13 residues. The V gene's germline CDR1 is KGHSH and CDR2 LQKENI. The CDR3 is CASSPGQEETQYF. Written as DNA, the CDR3 is TGTGCCAGCTCACCAGGACAGGAAGAGACCCAGTACTTC.

This clone came up a few times. V and J are TRBV10-3 and TRBJ2-5; TRBD2 agrees at 15 bases. The CDR3 covers 17 residues. CDR1 is ENHRY and CDR2 is SYGVKD in the germline V gene. V lost 0 bases to trimming and J lost 3 bases; unmatched junction nucleotides: 2. CDR3 in amino acids: CAISESRTSGGEETQYF. The DNA for the CDR3 is TGTGCCATCAGTGAGTCCCGGACTAGCGGGGGGGAAGAGACCCAGTACTTC.

This clone was seen more than once but under ten times. The chain joins TRBV9 to TRBJ2-3; TRBD2 matches 12 bases. The CDR3 runs to 14 residues. The V gene end was trimmed by 0 bases and the J gene end by 8 bases; junction bases not matched to a gene: 1. CDR1 and CDR2 (germline): SGDLS, YYNGEE. CDR3 loop: CASSVELAGGTQYF. Here the CDR3 DNA reads TGTGCCAGCAGCGTAGAACTAGCGGGGGGTACGCAGTATTTT.

This clone was counted only a few times. The chain couples TRBV14 to TRBJ1-2; 7 bases fit TRBD1. V was clipped by 1 base and J by 6 bases; unmatched bases: 2. CDR1 and CDR2 from the germline V gene are SGHDN and FVKESK. The CDR3 is made up of 13 amino acids. CDR3 sequence (DNA): TGTGCCAGCAGCCAAGTACAGGGGAATGGCTACACCTTC. Its protein is CASSQVQGNGYTF.

This clone was found a few times. This chain connects TRBV7-8 to TRBJ1-1; D may be TRBD1 (6 bases). Trimming took off 6 bases at V and 0 bases at J, with 8 bases between the two ends. CDR1 SGHVS and CDR2 FQNEAQ come from the germline V gene. The CDR3 is 13 amino acids. CDR3 coding DNA: TGTGCCAGCAGTAGGGACATGAACACTGAAGCTTTCTTT. It encodes CASSRDMNTEAFF.

This clone was seen a few times. The genes are TRBV5-6 and TRBJ2-7, with 10 bases aligning to TRBD2. V shed 0 bases, J shed 2 bases, and the junction held 8 bases outside the gene matches. The CDR3 has 17 residues. Germline assignment: CDR1 SGHDT and CDR2 YYEEEE. For the CDR3, the DNA is TGTGCCAGCAGCTTGGGATTAGGACTAGCGGAGGCCTACGAGCAGTACTTC. Translating gives CASSLGLGLAEAYEQYF.

This rearrangement joins TRBV7-6 to TRBJ2-4; 7 nucleotides agree with TRBD2. Germline CDR1 is SGHVS and CDR2 is FNYEAQ. The CDR3 extends over 16 amino acids. The V gene end was trimmed by 5 bases and the J gene end by 7 bases; junction bases not matched to a gene: 14. The CDR3 sequence: CASSPYPTSFGNIQYF. DNA for the CDR3: TGTGCCAGCAGCCCCTACCCGACTAGCTTCGGTAACATTCAGTACTTC.

Notes on this clone: Other DNA sequences in the sample encode the same CDR3. This chain connects TRBV11-2 to TRBJ2-1; 9 bases are a match to TRBD1. With V trimmed by 4 bases and J by 7 bases, 5 bases remained unmatched. The CDR3 runs to 14 residues. CDR1 SGHAT and CDR2 FQNNGV come from the germline V gene. DNA for the CDR3: TGTGCCAGCAGCTCAAACAGGGGGCGGAATGAGCAGTTCTTC. Protein sequence: CASSSNRGRNEQFF.

Only a few counts were recorded for this clone. This chain joins TRBV6-5 and TRBJ2-4, with D perhaps matching TRBD1 (6 bases). V was pared by 6 bases and J by 4 bases, with 13 bases between. The germline CDR1 and CDR2 sequences are MNHEY and SVGAGI. The CDR3 has 14 residues. CDR3 amino acids: CASRTPRGKNIQYF. The CDR3 DNA reads as TGTGCCAGCAGGACGCCTAGGGGGAAAAACATTCAGTACTTC.

V gene TRBV5-4 combines with J gene TRBJ1-6; 8 bases agree with TRBD1. Germline CDR1 SGHNT, CDR2 YYREEE (reference sequence). The V segment lost 5 bases and the J segment 6 bases; nucleotides outside the gene matches: 4. This CDR3 comprises 14 residues. The CDR3 protein is CASRRGQVNSPLHF. CDR3 DNA sequence: TGTGCCAGCAGAAGGGGACAGGTTAATTCACCCCTCCACTTT.

This clone was picked up a small number of times. The chain has TRBV7-9 and TRBJ1-1; tentatively, D is TRBD1 (6 bases). Per germline, CDR1 SEHNR and CDR2 FQNEAQ (reference sequence). This CDR3 region has 14 residues. V lost 3 bases, J lost 0 bases, and 8 bases lay in between. The CDR3 is CASSFQGMNTEAFF. In DNA, the CDR3 is TGTGCCAGCAGCTTTCAGGGGATGAACACTGAAGCTTTCTTT.

Only a few counts were recorded for this clone. The chain employs TRBV7-9 and TRBJ2-7; the match to TRBD1 covers 8 bases. Unmatched junction bases numbered 8, after V lost 6 bases and J lost 1 base. The length of the CDR3 is 15 residues. Germline-derived CDR1 and CDR2 are SEHNR and FQNEAQ (reference sequence). The CDR3: CASRRPGTGSYEQYF. In DNA form, the CDR3 reads TGTGCCAGCAGGCGGCCCGGGACAGGATCCTACGAGCAGTACTTC. The whole variable domain, filled in from reference TRBV7-9 and TRBJ2-7, reads DTGVSQNPRHKITKRGQNVTFRCDPISEHNRLYWYRQTLGQGPEFLTYFQNEAQLEKSRLLSDRFSAERPKGSFSTLEIQRTEQGDSAMYLCASRRPGTGSYEQYFGPGTRLTVT.

Only a few counts were recorded for this clone. V gene TRBV2 combines with J gene TRBJ2-4; 7 bases are a match to TRBD2. CDR1 and CDR2 from the germline V gene are SNHLY and FYNNEI. V was pared by 1 base and J by 0 bases, with 6 bases of the junction left unmatched. The CDR3 runs 17 residues. CDR3 region: CASSEETGGLAKNIQYF. Here the CDR3 DNA reads TGTGCCAGCAGTGAAGAAACGGGGGGTTTAGCCAAAAACATTCAGTACTTC.

This clone was recorded a few times. This chain joins TRBV10-3 and TRBJ2-5; TRBD1 matches at 10 bases. This CDR3 has 18 amino acids. V lost 0 bases, J lost 4 bases, and 11 bases stayed unmatched. Per germline, CDR1 ENHRY and CDR2 SYGVKD. The CDR3 spells CAISESRIWDRGGETQYF. In DNA form, the CDR3 reads TGTGCCATCAGTGAGTCGAGAATCTGGGACAGGGGTGGAGAGACCCAGTACTTC.